The 31 T cell receptor beta chains below all came from one sample that was sequenced in a study of cytomegalovirus exposure and HLA in healthy donors. Repertoires were generated with immunoSEQ multiplex PCR, while TCRdb's copy carries only in-frame clones and drops some. The table records some 140,000 clones, about 80% of them present only once. The specimen was PBMCs. These TCRs come from a man aged 25 to 40 in good health and CMV-seropositive.

This chain connects TRBV18 to TRBJ1-1, with D perhaps TRBD1 (5 bases). CDR1 and CDR2 (germline): KGHSH, LQKENI. The CDR3 extends over 14 amino acids. V lost 4 bases and J 5 bases, leaving 14 bases between the germline ends. The chain's CDR3 is CASSLQWGGTEAFF. CDR3 coding DNA: TGTGCCAGCTCACTCCAGTGGGGGGGGACTGAAGCTTTCTTT.

The V and J genes are TRBV5-1 and TRBJ2-5, with 10 positions matching TRBD2. Germline V CDR1 and CDR2: SGHRS, YFSETQ. This CDR3 spans 16 amino acids. Germline trimming cut 4 bases from V and 2 bases from J; bases unmatched to any gene: 8. The CDR3 reads CASSPLAGGKQETQYF. DNA for the CDR3: TGCGCCAGCAGCCCTTTAGCGGGAGGCAAACAAGAGACCCAGTACTTC.

The chain recombines TRBV2 with TRBJ2-5, with 14 bases fitting TRBD2. V lost 5 bases to trimming and J lost 2 bases; unmatched junction nucleotides: 7. The germline V gene encodes CDR1 SNHLY and CDR2 FYNNEI. This CDR3 has 17 residues. CDR3 nucleotide sequence: TGTGCCAGCAGTTTATTCGGACTAGCGGGGGGTCAAGAGACCCAGTACTTC. This gives the protein CASSLFGLAGGQETQYF.

This chain joins TRBV5-1 and TRBJ1-2; 9 bases match TRBD1. V was clipped by 8 bases and J by 2 bases; unmatched bases: 4. The length of the CDR3 is 13 residues. Germline CDR1 SGHRS, CDR2 YFSETQ. The DNA of the CDR3 is TGCGCCAGTTCCGGGACAGGGAACTATGGCTACACCTTC. Residues: CASSGTGNYGYTF. The whole variable domain, remainder taken from reference TRBV5-1 and TRBJ1-2, is KAGVTQTPRYLIKTRGQQVTLSCSPISGHRSVSWYQQTPGQGLQFLFEYFSETQRNKGNFPGRFSGRQFSNSRSEMNVSTLELGDSALYLCASSGTGNYGYTFGSGTRLTVV.

The CDR3 sequence is CATRGVGGLTEAFF. The CDR3 DNA sequence: TGTGCCACCAGAGGGGTCGGGGGGCTCACTGAAGCTTTCTTT. The J gene is TRBJ1-1, the V gene TRBV19; D is possibly TRBD1 (6 bases). V was shortened by 10 bases and J by 4 bases, with 19 bases between the two germline ends. Per germline, CDR1 LNHDA and CDR2 SQIVND (reference sequence). The CDR3 length is 14 residues.

As DNA, the CDR3 is TGTGCCAGCAGCCCAACGGGACAGGGCAATCAGCCCCAGCATTTT. It encodes CASSPTGQGNQPQHF. This sequence joins TRBV11-2 and TRBJ1-5; TRBD1 matches at 8 bases. The V and J ends lost 5 bases and 2 bases, in that order; junction bases with no gene match: 5. Germline CDR1 is SGHAT and CDR2 is FQNNGV. The CDR3 covers 15 residues.

The DNA for the CDR3 is TGTGCCAGCAAATCTATAGCGGGAACCGCCGAAAATGAGCAGTTCTTC. The encoded protein is CASKSIAGTAENEQFF. J is TRBJ2-1 and V is TRBV7-3; 8 bases fit TRBD2. CDR1 and CDR2 (germline): SGHTA, FQGTGA. The CDR3 is made up of 16 amino acids. With 7 bases clipped from V and 7 bases from J, the junction kept 15 bases outside the gene matches.

The V gene is TRBV12-2, the J gene TRBJ1-4. TRBV12-2 is a pseudogene locus. This CDR3 has 16 amino acids. This CDR3 reads CASRLGAGRRYEKLFF. CDR3 DNA: TGTGCAAGTCGCTTAGGGGCAGGGAGGAGGTACGAAAAACTGTTTTTT.

This clone is a singleton in its sample. The chain recombines TRBV9 with TRBJ1-5; 7 bases are shared with TRBD1. This CDR3 comprises 15 residues. The V and J ends lost 4 bases and 1 base, in that order; junction bases with no gene match: 5. The germline CDR1 and CDR2 sequences are SGDLS and YYNGEE. Here the CDR3 reads CASSSQGGSNQPQHF. The DNA of the CDR3 is TGTGCCAGCAGCTCCCAGGGGGGAAGCAATCAGCCCCAGCATTTT.

CDR3 DNA sequence: TGCGCCAGCAGCCTATCGCACAGGGGGTCCTACAATGAGCAGTTCTTC. Its translation is CASSLSHRGSYNEQFF. The V and J genes are TRBV4-1 and TRBJ2-1; TRBD1 matches at 8 bases. The CDR3 sequence is 16 residues long. The junction had 6 bases not matched to a gene; V was cut back by 4 bases and J by 1 base. Germline loops: CDR1 MGHRA, CDR2 YSYEKL.

This clone came up once. This chain joins TRBV7-2 and TRBJ1-2, with 9 bases lining up with TRBD1. Germline loops: CDR1 SGHTA, CDR2 FQGNSA. CDR3 length: 15 amino acids. V dropped 4 bases and J dropped 6; count of bases not matched to a gene: 9. DNA for the CDR3: TGTGCCAGCAGCTCTCAACAGGGGGCGCGGGATGGCTACACCTTC. Encoded protein: CASSSQQGARDGYTF.

The chain employs TRBV27 and TRBJ1-6; D is perhaps TRBD1 (6 bases). Trimming cost V 4 bases and J 9 bases, with 10 bases left between them. The CDR3 consists of 13 residues. Per germline, CDR1 MNHEY and CDR2 SMNVEV (reference sequence). The CDR3 sequence is CASSSDRGSPLHF. CDR3 nucleotide sequence: TGTGCCAGCAGTTCGGACAGAGGTTCACCCCTCCACTTT.

The V and J genes are TRBV19 and TRBJ2-2, with a tentative D call TRBD2 (5 bases). Germline V gene lookup returns CDR1 LNHDA and CDR2 SQIVND (reference sequence). The CDR3 runs 17 residues. Trimming took 1 base from V and 4 from J, leaving 16 bases between them. The CDR3, as DNA: TGTGCCAGTAGTATAGTCGGCCCGGGGTCCATCACCGGGGAGCTGTTTTTT. Translating it yields CASSIVGPGSITGELFF.

The chain is built from TRBV11-2 and TRBJ2-7; tentative D call: TRBD2 (6 bases). V was pared by 2 bases and J by 2 bases, with 16 bases between. Germline values: CDR1 SGHAT, CDR2 FQNNGV. The CDR3 is 16 residues long. CDR3 residues: CASSLSLVGSPYEQYF. CDR3 sequence (DNA): TGTGCCAGCAGCTTATCTCTCGTCGGGAGTCCCTACGAGCAGTACTTC.

The rearrangement joins TRBV21-1 to TRBJ2-1; the table's D gene call, TRBD2, was not cross checked with the DNA. TRBV21-1 is a pseudogene. The CDR3 is 15 residues long. The CDR3 loop is CASISAGGTYNEQFF. CDR3 DNA sequence: TGTGCCAGCATCTCAGCGGGAGGGACCTACAATGAGCAGTTCTTC.

The chain links TRBV19 to TRBJ1-4; 7 positions agree with TRBD1. The ends lost 6 bases at V and 4 bases at J; junction bases unmatched: 14. CDR1 is LNHDA and CDR2 is SQIVND in the germline V gene (reference sequence). The CDR3 extends over 17 amino acids. The CDR3 spells CASSPTAGTAINEKLFF. CDR3 nucleotides: TGTGCCAGTAGCCCCACCGCTGGGACAGCGATTAATGAAAAACTGTTTTTT. Combining the CDR3 with reference TRBV19 and TRBJ1-4 gives the whole variable domain DGGITQSPKYLFRKEGQNVTLSCEQNLNHDAMYWYRQDPGQGLRLIYYSQIVNDFQKGDIAEGYSVSREKKESFPLTVTSAQKNPTAFYLCASSPTAGTAINEKLFFGSGTQLSVL.

Only one count was recorded for this clone. This chain joins TRBV5-1 and TRBJ2-5; 10 bases line up with TRBD1. CDR3 length: 15 amino acids. V lost 0 bases and J lost 4; bases outside the gene matches: 3. The germline V gene encodes CDR1 SGHRS and CDR2 YFSETQ. The CDR3: CASSLGQGARETQYF. For the CDR3, the DNA is TGCGCCAGCAGCTTGGGACAGGGGGCGCGAGAGACCCAGTACTTC.

The J gene is TRBJ1-1, the V gene TRBV25-1; the D gene is possibly TRBD1 (6 bases). Germline CDR1 MGHDK, CDR2 SYGVNS. Trimming pared 4 bases from V and 1 base from J, leaving 13 bases between. The CDR3 consists of 15 residues. This CDR3 reads CASSGHRERNTEAFF. The CDR3 DNA reads TGTGCCAGCAGTGGCCACAGGGAAAGGAACACTGAAGCTTTCTTT.

The chain uses TRBV4-1 and TRBJ2-1; weak D call: TRBD2 (5 bases). Germline assignment: CDR1 MGHRA and CDR2 YSYEKL. The CDR3 runs 16 residues. The ends were cut back, 2 bases at V and 4 bases at J, with 15 bases in the middle. The CDR3 nucleotides read TGCGCCAGCAGCCAAAACCCTCAAGCGGCGTACAATGAGCAGTTCTTC. Translation gives CASSQNPQAAYNEQFF.

The V gene is TRBV4-3, the J gene TRBJ1-3; tentatively, D is TRBD1 (6 bases). The germline gives CDR1 LGHNA, CDR2 YSLEER. The CDR3 covers 16 residues. Trimming removed 3 bases at V and 4 bases at J, with 16 bases between. CDR3 residues: CASSQILQGYGNTIYF. CDR3 in DNA: TGCGCCAGCAGCCAGATCTTACAGGGATACGGAAACACCATATATTTT.

The V call is TRBV5-6, the J call TRBJ1-5; 9 bases are a match to TRBD1. The CDR3 totals 15 residues. Trimming cost V 0 bases and J 6 bases; bases outside gene matches: 4. The germline gives CDR1 SGHDT, CDR2 YYEEEE. CDR3 in DNA: TGTGCCAGCAGCTTGGCCGGGACAGGGTCTCAGCCCCAGCATTTT. It yields the protein CASSLAGTGSQPQHF.

V and J are TRBV12-5 and TRBJ2-1; no firm D call. The CDR3 covers 13 residues. The V and J ends lost 0 bases and 5 bases respectively, with 5 bases between them. Germline values: CDR1 LGHNT, CDR2 FRNRAP. CDR3 sequence reads: CASGLVLNNEQFF. For the CDR3, the DNA is TGTGCTAGTGGTTTGGTATTAAACAATGAGCAGTTCTTC.

The J gene is TRBJ2-2, the V gene TRBV30; possibly TRBD2 for D (6 bases). Germline CDR1 GTSNPN, CDR2 SVGIG (reference sequence). V lost 8 bases and J lost 2, with 9 bases in between. The length of the CDR3 is 12 residues. This CDR3 is CAGGLNTGELFF. For the CDR3, the DNA is TGTGCCGGAGGACTAAACACCGGGGAGCTGTTTTTT. Supplemented by reference TRBV30 and TRBJ2-2, the full variable domain reads SQTIHQWPATLVQPVGSPLSLECTVEGTSNPNLYWYRQAAGRGLQLLFYSVGIGQISSEVPQNLSASRPQDRQFILSSKKLLLSDSGFYLCAGGLNTGELFFGEGSRLTVL.

The genes are TRBV12-5 and TRBJ1-2; D is possibly TRBD1 (5 bases). The CDR3 is made up of 14 amino acids. Germline CDR1 is LGHNT and CDR2 is FRNRAP. Trimming took off 5 bases at V and 2 bases at J, with 12 bases between the two ends. CDR3 in amino acids: CASGLLSGNYGYTF. CDR3 coding DNA: TGTGCTAGTGGTCTGTTGTCAGGGAACTATGGCTACACCTTC.

This rearrangement joins TRBV18 to TRBJ1-1; D uncertain. Germline assignment: CDR1 KGHSH and CDR2 LQKENI. There are 13 residues in the CDR3. V lost 4 bases to trimming and J lost 2 bases, with 8 bases between them. The CDR3 loop reads CASSRGENTEAFF. In nucleotides, the CDR3 is TGTGCCAGCTCACGCGGGGAAAACACTGAAGCTTTCTTT.

The gene calls are TRBV5-6 and TRBJ1-3, with D hard to call. The V end was cut by 4 bases, the J end by 4 bases, with 15 bases between. The CDR3 loop spans 15 amino acids. The germline CDR1 and CDR2 sequences are SGHDT and YYEEEE. Here the CDR3 reads CASSPDGTLGNTIYF. The CDR3 nucleotides read TGTGCCAGCAGCCCCGACGGTACACTAGGAAACACCATATATTTT.

The chain recombines TRBV6-6 with TRBJ1-2; D uncertain. Germline V CDR1 and CDR2: MNHNY, SVGAGI (reference sequence). Trimming took off 5 bases at V and 4 bases at J, with 11 bases between the two ends. The CDR3 length is 13 residues. The CDR3 sequence is CASSHTRSYGYTF. The CDR3, as DNA: TGTGCCAGCAGTCACACAAGGAGCTATGGCTACACCTTC.

The chain couples TRBV4-3 to TRBJ2-7; 7 bases map to TRBD1. The junction had 9 bases not matched to a gene; V was cut back by 5 bases and J by 11 bases. CDR3 length: 12 residues. Looked up from germline, CDR1 is LGHNA and CDR2 is YSLEER. For the CDR3, the DNA is TGCGCCAGCAGCTCCTCAGGGGGACGCAAGTACTTC. Amino acid sequence: CASSSSGGRKYF.

This clone occurred many times. The genes are TRBV9 and TRBJ2-5; weak D call: TRBD1 (5 bases). Germline V CDR1 and CDR2: SGDLS, YYNGEE. With 0 bases removed from V and 5 bases from J, the gap between germline ends came to 11 bases. This CDR3 has 14 residues. The DNA for the CDR3 is TGTGCCAGCAGCGTAGATGCAGGGTGGGAGACCCAGTACTTC. Translation gives CASSVDAGWETQYF.

The chain has TRBV6-6 and TRBJ1-2, with TRBD1 matching 9 bases. Germline values: CDR1 MNHNY, CDR2 SVGAGI (reference sequence). V trimming: 7 bases; J trimming: 6 bases; junction bases outside the gene matches: 9. The CDR3 runs to 14 residues. CDR3 bases: TGTGCCAGCACCTACAGGGGGCAACGGAATGGCTACACCTTC. It translates to CASTYRGQRNGYTF.

CDR3 DNA sequence: TGCGCCAGCAGCCAAGAGGTATGGCCCTACGAGCAGTACTTC. Protein: CASSQEVWPYEQYF. V is TRBV4-1 and J is TRBJ2-7; D gene ambiguous. V dropped 0 bases and J dropped 2 bases, with 8 bases sitting between them. The CDR3 contains 14 residues. CDR1 MGHRA and CDR2 YSYEKL come from the germline V gene.